This T cell receptor beta chain was recovered during a study of beta chain features in type 1 diabetes. In the study overall: Examination of sorted cells across all samples involved roughly 100 million cells.

Points from the study as a whole: cDNA sequencing could over-represent cells with high TCR expression. Relative to healthy donors, patients appeared to have naive, central memory and Treg TCRB repertoires that were more similar.

As every portion of the isolated RNA was reverse transcribed, the sequencing read expressed TCRB transcripts. The repertoire was sequenced with immunoSEQ multiplex PCR; TCRdb's copy has only in-frame clones and lacks some. The table has a few hundred thousand clones, roughly 11% seen once; the top ten hold 0.015%. In regard to this clone: The antigen is not known.

The clonotype comes from a young woman in good health. The sample comprised naive CD4+ T cells from blood.

For the CDR3, the DNA is TGTGCCACCAGCAGACCCTGGGCGGGAGCAGGGAGAGGGAATGAGCAGTTCTTC. Protein: CATSRPWAGAGRGNEQFF. This chain joins TRBV15 and TRBJ2-1; 7 bases fit TRBD2. The CDR3 has 18 amino acids. From germline, CDR1 is LNHNV and CDR2 YYDKDF (reference sequence). V shed 2 bases, J shed 7 bases, and the junction held 17 bases outside the gene matches. Full variable domain (outside the CDR3, taken from reference TRBV15 and TRBJ2-1): DAMVIQNPRYQVTQFGKPVTLSCSQTLNHNVMYWYQQKSSQAPKLLFHYYDKDFNNEADTPDNFQSRRPNTSFCFLDIRSPGLGDTAMYLCATSRPWAGAGRGNEQFFGPGTRLTVL.